Presented here are 17 T cell receptor beta chains from one specimen sequenced in a study of cytomegalovirus exposure and HLA in healthy donors. With 60 Vbeta and 13 Jbeta primers, the PCR was carried out. This table comes from immunoSEQ multiplex PCR, and its TCRdb copy is limited to in-frame clones, with some not included. The table includes about 140,000 clones, approximately 82% detected once. The sequenced sample was PBMCs. These receptor sequences come from a woman in her thirties or forties in good health and CMV-seronegative.

J is TRBJ2-1 and V is TRBV28; 7 bases match TRBD2. CDR1 and CDR2 (germline): MDHEN, SYDVKM. The J segment lost 7 bases and the V segment lost 6 bases, leaving 12 bases of the junction unmatched. The CDR3 covers 15 residues. The CDR3 region is CASSQGGGGGNEQFF. The CDR3, as DNA: TGTGCCAGCAGCCAGGGTGGGGGGGGAGGTAATGAGCAGTTCTTC.

The chain is built from TRBV29-1 and TRBJ1-1; no definite D call. In germline, CDR1 is SQVTM, CDR2 ANQGSEA. CDR3 size: 13 residues. Trimming removed 4 bases at V and 0 bases at J, with 9 bases between. The CDR3 nucleotides are TGCAGCGTTGGGGCCGGAATGAACACTGAAGCTTTCTTT. Protein product: CSVGAGMNTEAFF.

The V gene is TRBV5-1, the J gene TRBJ1-2; 8 bases match TRBD1. J lost 3 bases, V lost 3 bases, and 1 base had no gene match. The germline gives CDR1 SGHRS, CDR2 YFSETQ. The CDR3 is made up of 13 amino acids. DNA for the CDR3: TGCGCCAGCAGCTCGACAGGGGACTATGGCTACACCTTC. It translates to CASSSTGDYGYTF.

The chain combines TRBV4-2 with TRBJ2-7; D gene unclear. CDR3 length: 15 residues. Germline CDR1 reads LGHNA; CDR2 reads YNFKEQ. The V and J ends lost 1 base and 1 base respectively, with 11 bases between them. The CDR3 nucleotides are TGTGCCAGCAGCCAAGTTGCCACAGTATCCTACGAGCAGTACTTC. Its translation: CASSQVATVSYEQYF.

The chain is built from TRBV19 and TRBJ2-7; a weak D match, TRBD2 (6 bases). V was pared by 6 bases and J by 1 base, with 16 bases between. Germline CDR1 LNHDA, CDR2 SQIVND (reference sequence). The CDR3 is made up of 15 amino acids. This chain's CDR3 is CASSWGAGDSYEQYF. The CDR3 nucleotides are TGTGCCAGTAGCTGGGGAGCGGGTGATTCCTACGAGCAGTACTTC.

This chain joins TRBV9 and TRBJ2-1, with a possible D match to TRBD2 (6 bases). This CDR3 is 16 amino acids long. Germline CDR1 SGDLS, CDR2 YYNGEE. Trimming removed 0 bases at V and 4 bases at J, with 14 bases between. The CDR3 region has the DNA TGTGCCAGCAGCGTAGATGACGGGGGTGGGTACAATGAGCAGTTCTTC. Translation: CASSVDDGGGYNEQFF.

The CDR3 DNA follows: TGTGCCAGCAGGTCAGACAGGGGAAACTACAATGAGCAGTTCTTC. Translation: CASRSDRGNYNEQFF. V gene TRBV7-9 combines with J gene TRBJ2-1; 8 bases are shared with TRBD1. The CDR3 is 15 amino acids. CDR1 SEHNR and CDR2 FQNEAQ come from the germline V gene (reference sequence). J gave up 3 bases and V 6 bases, and 7 bases lay outside the gene matches. Full variable domain (remainder filled in from reference TRBV7-9 and TRBJ2-1): DTGVSQNPRHKITKRGQNVTFRCDPISEHNRLYWYRQTLGQGPEFLTYFQNEAQLEKSRLLSDRFSAERPKGSFSTLEIQRTEQGDSAMYLCASRSDRGNYNEQFFGPGTRLTVL.

This chain connects TRBV28 to TRBJ2-5; 9 bases map to TRBD2. The CDR3 contains 15 residues. V shed 5 bases, J shed 4 bases, and the junction held 8 bases outside the gene matches. Germline V lookup: CDR1 MDHEN, CDR2 SYDVKM. CDR3 coding DNA: TGTGCCAGCAGTAGAGAGATACTAGCGGGAGAGACCCAGTACTTC. This encodes CASSREILAGETQYF.

This clone has only a few counts. The chain is built from TRBV6-6 and TRBJ2-1; D uncertain. The CDR3 runs to 16 residues. The V gene lost 7 bases and the J gene lost 0 bases, with 16 bases spanning the gap. Germline values: CDR1 MNHNY, CDR2 SVGAGI (reference sequence). CDR3 sequence reads: CASTPFHRSSYNEQFF. In DNA, the CDR3 is TGTGCCAGCACCCCATTCCATAGGAGCTCCTACAATGAGCAGTTCTTC.

This clone appeared once. This chain connects TRBV9 to TRBJ2-1, with TRBD1 matching over 8 bases. With 0 bases clipped from V and 3 bases from J, the junction kept 8 bases outside the gene matches. Germline V CDR1 and CDR2: SGDLS, YYNGEE. This CDR3 comprises 17 residues. The CDR3 DNA reads TGTGCCAGCAGCGTAGCCCCCTCGGGACAGGTCTACAATGAGCAGTTCTTC. Translating gives CASSVAPSGQVYNEQFF.

V and J are TRBV7-6 and TRBJ2-7; D unresolved. The CDR3 sequence is 14 residues long. CDR1 SGHVS and CDR2 FNYEAQ come from the germline V gene. V was cut by 5 bases and J by 0 bases, with 11 bases left in between. For the CDR3, the DNA is TGTGCCAGCAGCCCCAAGATGAGCTCCTACGAGCAGTACTTC. It is translated as CASSPKMSSYEQYF.

V and J are TRBV4-3 and TRBJ2-3; a possible D gene is TRBD1 (6 bases). The CDR3 contains 14 residues. The germline V and J ends were trimmed by 4 bases and 3 bases, with 11 bases remaining between them. Germline values: CDR1 LGHNA, CDR2 YSLEER. This CDR3 is CASSLRTETDTQYF. The CDR3, as DNA: TGCGCCAGCAGCCTCAGGACAGAAACAGATACGCAGTATTTT.

The gene calls are TRBV19 and TRBJ2-1; 9 bases map to TRBD2. V shed 3 bases, J shed 4 bases, and the junction held 7 bases outside the gene matches. Germline V gives CDR1 LNHDA, CDR2 SQIVND (reference sequence). CDR3 length equals 16 residues. CDR3 DNA sequence: TGTGCCAGTAGTATGGCTAGCGGGGATCCTTACAATGAGCAGTTCTTC. Protein product: CASSMASGDPYNEQFF.

V usage is TRBV6-5 and J usage is TRBJ2-2; TRBD1 matches at 12 bases. CDR3 length: 15 residues. CDR1 is MNHEY, CDR2 SVGAGI, per germline. J lost 6 bases, V lost 5 bases, and 4 bases had no gene match. The DNA of the CDR3 is TGTGCCAGCAGTCACCGGGACAGGGGGCCCGGGGAGCTGTTTTTT. Translation gives CASSHRDRGPGELFF.

The chain has TRBV28 and TRBJ1-4; D is unresolved. Germline values: CDR1 MDHEN, CDR2 SYDVKM. The V end lost 3 bases, the J end lost 4 bases, and 9 bases lay between the germline ends. CDR3 size: 14 residues. The CDR3 region has the DNA TGTGCCAGCAGTTTCTCATCGAGTAATGAAAAACTGTTTTTT. It codes for CASSFSSSNEKLFF.

Remarks on this clone: This sample also contains other DNA sequences that code for the same CDR3. The rearrangement joins TRBV10-3 to TRBJ2-7; TRBD2 matches 12 bases. The CDR3 has 14 amino acids. V shed 6 bases, J shed 1 base, and the junction held 1 base outside the gene matches. The germline V gene encodes CDR1 ENHRY and CDR2 SYGVKD. The CDR3 DNA is TGTGCCATCAGAGGACTAGCGGGGTCCTACGAGCAGTACTTC. Protein: CAIRGLAGSYEQYF.

The chain couples TRBV27 to TRBJ2-7; perhaps TRBD2 as D (6 bases). Germline assignment: CDR1 MNHEY and CDR2 SMNVEV (reference sequence). V was pared by 6 bases and J by 0 bases, with 18 bases between. The CDR3 extends over 16 amino acids. CDR3 in DNA: TGTGCCAGCAGCCCGCGCGACGGGACTGCCTCCTACGAGCAGTACTTC. Its protein is CASSPRDGTASYEQYF.